This TCR beta chain was identified during a study of Ad26.COV2.S vaccination and SARS-CoV-2 variants. Study-level information: Doses of Ad26.COV2.S were injected into muscle once or twice, 56 days apart.

Repertoires were generated with immunoSEQ multiplex PCR, while TCRdb's copy carries only in-frame clones and drops some. This sample has hundreds of thousands of clones, with around 87% found just once. The germline V gene has CDR1 MNHEY and CDR2 SMNVEV (reference sequence). This CDR3 has 14 residues. The trim removed 3 bases at V and 11 bases at J, leaving 3 bases unmatched. Worth noting for this clone: Antigen: not known.

Findings of the study overall: Reports say spike-specific CD8+ and CD4+ T cell responses covered substantial breadth after vaccination.

Treatment noted: roughly 19 received Ad26.COV2.S at low or high dose, single or two shots; roughly five received placebo; per-sample allocation not given. Material that was analyzed had been drawn on day 63 after the first vaccine or placebo injection. The sequence came from a person between 18 and 59 years old who received the Ad26.COV2.S COVID-19 vaccine or a placebo. The sequences come from peripheral blood, collected in a trial of Ad26.COV2.S vaccine versus placebo. V usage is TRBV27 and J usage is TRBJ2-3, with 15 bases aligning to TRBD2. CDR3 in DNA: TGTGCCAGCAGTTTCCCGGGACTAGCGGGAGGGCAGTATTTT. Translated, it gives CASSFPGLAGGQYF.